Listed below are T cell receptor beta chains from one sample, sequenced in a study. TCRdb used MiXCR to reprocess the RT-PCR reads, holding one entry per CDR3 protein. The table shows fewer than 800,000 distinct CDR3 sequences, with around 14% occurring only once. Sequencing input: memory CD4+ T cells from blood. Source of these receptors: a female donor in good health, serving as a healthy control. Both conserved end residues are part of each CDR3. Each record gives: CDR3 length, V gene, clone size, J gene, D gene, CDR3 DNA, CDR3 protein. D genes are given only for firm matches. Clone size is stated in some rows and not others, as once, few, many or a class when expanded.

11	TRBV28	many	TRBJ2-7	-	TGTGCCATCAGGACTGGCTACGAGCAGTACTTC	CAIRTGYEQYF
17	TRBV5-5	-	TRBJ2-2	TRBD1	TGTGCCAGCAGCGCTGACACGGACAGGGTGGTTACCGGGGAGCTGTTTTTT	CASSADTDRVVTGELFF
15	TRBV7-2	many	TRBJ2-7	-	TGTGCCAGCAGCCCAGGGGGGGCGCGGGATTACGAGCAGTACTTC	CASSPGGARDYEQYF
12	TRBV19	-	TRBJ2-3	-	TGTGCCAGTCTGGGCCCAACAGATACGCAGTATTTT	CASLGPTDTQYF
13	TRBV2	few	TRBJ1-1	-	TGTGCCAGCATCAAAGTAGGGGGAACTGAAGCTTTCTTT	CASIKVGGTEAFF
13	TRBV7-2	-	TRBJ1-2	TRBD1	TGTGAAAGCAGCCCCCCGGGACAGCCCCCGGTTACCTTC	CESSPPGQPPVTF
17	TRBV5-8	many	TRBJ1-2	TRBD1	TGTGCCAGCAGCCCGGAACCGGGACAGGTCCCCGGGAGGGGCTACACCTTC	CASSPEPGQVPGRGYTF
10	TRBV12-3/TRBV12-4	many	TRBJ2-2	-	TGTGCCAGCAGTGGGGTGGAGCTGTTTTTT	CASSGVELFF
14	TRBV28	-	TRBJ1-3	-	TGTGCCAGCAGTTTGAGGGAGGGTGGAAACACCATATATTTT	CASSLREGGNTIYF
11	TRBV29-1	many	TRBJ2-2	-	TGCAGCGTTGTTGACACCGGGGAGCTGTTTTTT	CSVVDTGELFF
14	TRBV20-1	-	TRBJ2-3	TRBD2	TGCAGTGCTAGAGTGACTAGCAGCACAGATACGCAGTATTTT	CSARVTSSTDTQYF
13	TRBV28	-	TRBJ2-5	TRBD1	TGTGCCAGCACCACTGGGACAGGGGGCACCCAGTACTTC	CASTTGTGGTQYF
14	TRBV27	-	TRBJ1-1	-	TGTGCCAGCAGTTTATTTCAAGGGTATATTGAAGCTTTCTTT	CASSLFQGYIEAFF
15	TRBV5-1	many	TRBJ1-5	TRBD1	TGCGCCAGCAGCTCCGGGACAGGGAGTAATCAGCCCCAGCATTTT	CASSSGTGSNQPQHF
11	TRBV20-1	many	TRBJ1-2	-	TGCAGTGCCGAGACGGGGTATGGCTACACCTTC	CSAETGYGYTF
15	TRBV5-1	few	TRBJ2-3	-	TGCGCCAGCAGCTTGGCGGGCCTGAGCGGTGATACGCAGTATTTT	CASSLAGLSGDTQYF
13	TRBV7-2	-	TRBJ2-7	-	TGTGCCAGCAGCTTTTTGGTAACCTACGAGCAGTACTTC	CASSFLVTYEQYF
15	TRBV24-1	-	TRBJ1-1	-	TGTGCCACCAGTGATTTTAAGGGGTTTAACACTGAAGCTTTCTTT	CATSDFKGFNTEAFF
13	TRBV7-2	few	TRBJ1-1	-	TGTGCCAGCAGCTTAGTATCGGGGGCTGAAGCTTTCTTT	CASSLVSGAEAFF
14	TRBV5-1	few	TRBJ1-1	-	TGCGCCAGCAGCTTGAACAGGGTCGACACTGAAGCTTTCTTT	CASSLNRVDTEAFF
16	TRBV18	few	TRBJ1-3	-	TGTGCCAGCTCACCCCAAGTCATCCTCTCTGGAAACACCATATATTTT	CASSPQVILSGNTIYF
15	TRBV20-1	-	TRBJ2-3	-	TGCAGTGCTAGAATCGGGCCGAGTAGGGAAGATACGCAGTATTTT	CSARIGPSREDTQYF
15	TRBV5-1	-	TRBJ2-2	-	TGCGCCAGCAGCTTCGACCCTCTCGGGGCCGGGGAGCTGTTTTTT	CASSFDPLGAGELFF
14	TRBV28	-	TRBJ1-2	-	TGTGCCAGCACGCCAACCGGGGTGTCGGGAGGCTACACCTTC	CASTPTGVSGGYTF
13	TRBV7-9	-	TRBJ2-2	-	TGTGCCAGCAGCTTAGACACCACCGGGGAGCTGTTTTTT	CASSLDTTGELFF
14	TRBV27	few	TRBJ2-1	TRBD2	TGTGCCAGCGCCGGGACTACTACCTACAATGAGCAGTTCTTC	CASAGTTTYNEQFF
14	TRBV6-2/TRBV6-3	-	TRBJ1-2	-	TGTGCCAGCAGTTACCAGGAAAAAAACTATGGCTACACCTTC	CASSYQEKNYGYTF
12	TRBV4-2	-	TRBJ2-5	-	TGTGCCAGCAGCCAAGCACTCAGGGGCCAGTACTTC	CASSQALRGQYF
13	TRBV29-1	many	TRBJ1-5	-	TGCAGCGTTGATGGGGGGATGGGACAGCCCCAGCATTTT	CSVDGGMGQPQHF